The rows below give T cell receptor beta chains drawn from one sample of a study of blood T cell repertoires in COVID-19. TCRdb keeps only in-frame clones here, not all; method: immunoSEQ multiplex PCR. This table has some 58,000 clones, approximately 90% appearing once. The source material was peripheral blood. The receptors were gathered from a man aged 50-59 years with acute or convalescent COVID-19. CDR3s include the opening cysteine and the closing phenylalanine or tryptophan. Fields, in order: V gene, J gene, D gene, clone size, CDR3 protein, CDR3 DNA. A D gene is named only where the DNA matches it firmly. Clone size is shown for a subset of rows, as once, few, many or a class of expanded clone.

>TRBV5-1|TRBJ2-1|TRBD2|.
CASSLPGGAGLLYNEQFF
TGCGCCAGCAGCCTCCCCGGTGGAGCGGGACTTCTTTACAATGAGCAGTTCTTC
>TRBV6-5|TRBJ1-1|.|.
CASRERRTEAFF
TGTGCCAGCAGGGAGAGACGTACTGAAGCTTTCTTT
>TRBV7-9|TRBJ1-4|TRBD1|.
CASSSGQGGIEKLFF
TGTGCCAGCAGCTCCGGACAGGGGGGGATTGAAAAACTGTTTTTT
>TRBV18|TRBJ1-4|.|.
CASSRAGTDEKLFF
TGTGCCAGCTCACGGGCAGGAACGGATGAAAAACTGTTTTTT
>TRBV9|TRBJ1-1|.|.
CASSPDMMMNTEAFF
TGTGCCAGCAGCCCGGACATGATGATGAACACTGAAGCTTTCTTT
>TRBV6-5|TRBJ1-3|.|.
CASSWQADSGNTIYF
TGTGCCAGCAGTTGGCAGGCCGACTCTGGAAACACCATATATTTT
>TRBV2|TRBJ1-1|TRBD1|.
CASSERRGRMNTEAFF
TGTGCCAGCAGTGAAAGGAGGGGGCGAATGAACACTGAAGCTTTCTTT
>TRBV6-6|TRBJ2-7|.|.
CASTNSYEQYF
TGTGCCAGCACCAACAGCTACGAGCAGTACTTC
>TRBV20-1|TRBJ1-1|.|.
CSATRTEAFF
TGCAGTGCGACCAGGACTGAAGCTTTCTTT
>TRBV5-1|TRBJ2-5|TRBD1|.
CASSQNPTGKLETQYF
TGCGCCAGCAGCCAAAACCCGACAGGGAAATTAGAGACCCAGTACTTC
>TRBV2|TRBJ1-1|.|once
CATRTAMNTEAFF
TGTGCCACGCGGACAGCGATGAACACTGAAGCTTTCTTT
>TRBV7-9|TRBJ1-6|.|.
CASSFRGANSPLHF
TGTGCCAGCAGCTTTCGGGGGGCAAATTCACCCCTCCACTTT
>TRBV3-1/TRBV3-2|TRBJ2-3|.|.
CASSQRPPYTDTQYF
TGTGCCAGCAGCCAACGCCCTCCCTACACAGATACGCAGTATTTT
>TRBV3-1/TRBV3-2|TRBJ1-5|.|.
CASSQGEPGLVQPQHF
TGTGCCAGCAGCCAAGGAGAGCCAGGTTTGGTTCAGCCCCAGCATTTT
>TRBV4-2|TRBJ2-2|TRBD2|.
CASSRGGGREVTGELFF
TGTGCCAGCAGTCGAGGCGGGGGGCGCGAGGTCACCGGGGAGCTGTTTTTT
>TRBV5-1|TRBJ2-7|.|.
CASSLQGGGNRLQQYF
TGCGCCAGCAGCTTGCAGGGGGGCGGGAATCGTTTACAGCAGTACTTC
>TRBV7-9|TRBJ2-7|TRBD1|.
CASSPGTGTHEQYF
TGTGCCAGCAGCCCCGGGACAGGGACCCACGAGCAGTACTTC
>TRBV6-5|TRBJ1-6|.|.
CASSNTGKNSPLHF
TGTGCCAGCAGTAATACAGGGAAAAATTCACCCCTCCACTTT
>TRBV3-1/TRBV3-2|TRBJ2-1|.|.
CASSVSAVYNEQFF
TGTGCCAGCAGCGTCTCAGCGGTCTACAATGAGCAGTTCTTC
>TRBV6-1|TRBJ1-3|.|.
CASSEGGETNTIYF
TGTGCCAGCAGTGAAGGGGGGGAAACGAACACCATATATTTT
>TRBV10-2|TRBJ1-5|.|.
CASSPQGQPQHF
TGCGCCAGCAGTCCACAGGGACAGCCCCAGCATTTT
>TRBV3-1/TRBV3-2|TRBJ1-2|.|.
CASSQAGPGHGYTF
TGTGCCAGCAGCCAGGCGGGGCCAGGCCATGGCTACACCTTC
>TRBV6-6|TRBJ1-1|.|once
CASSARLEAFF
TGTGCCAGCAGTGCCCGACTTGAAGCTTTCTTT
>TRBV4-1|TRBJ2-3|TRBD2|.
CASSLALAVATDTQYF
TGCGCCAGCAGCCTAGCACTAGCGGTAGCCACAGATACGCAGTATTTT
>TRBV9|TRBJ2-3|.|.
CASSTGLTDTQYF
TGTGCCAGCAGCACAGGGTTAACAGATACGCAGTATTTT
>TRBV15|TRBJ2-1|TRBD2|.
CATSRVGGGPHNEQFF
TGTGCCACCAGCAGAGTCGGGGGAGGGCCCCACAATGAGCAGTTCTTC
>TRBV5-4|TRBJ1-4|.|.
CASSLGQSTNEKLFF
TGTGCCAGCAGCTTGGGACAATCAACTAATGAAAAACTGTTTTTT
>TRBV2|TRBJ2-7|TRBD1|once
CAMAGTGTYEQYF
TGTGCCATGGCCGGGACAGGAACCTACGAGCAGTACTTC